Detailed here is one T cell receptor beta chain. TCRdb independently ran MiXCR on the 5' RACE reads; one entry per CDR3 protein. The sample shows hundreds of thousands of distinct CDR3 sequences, 20% to 25% of them seen only once. These data belong to a study of T-cell memory formation after mild COVID-19. Trimming stripped 6 bases from V and 0 bases from J, with 10 bases between. The CDR3 length is 14 residues. The sample was PBMCs or a T cell subset sorted from them (not recorded which). The chain has TRBV12-3 or TRBV12-4 and TRBJ2-3; TRBD1 or TRBD2 may be the D gene (6 bases each). The sequence was obtained from an adult woman who had mild COVID-19 (a few samples of this study predate the infection). Cell type and time point are not known. CDR3 amino acids: CASRGGHSTDTQYF. For the CDR3, the DNA is TGTGCCAGCAGGGGGGGACATAGCACAGATACGCAGTATTTT.